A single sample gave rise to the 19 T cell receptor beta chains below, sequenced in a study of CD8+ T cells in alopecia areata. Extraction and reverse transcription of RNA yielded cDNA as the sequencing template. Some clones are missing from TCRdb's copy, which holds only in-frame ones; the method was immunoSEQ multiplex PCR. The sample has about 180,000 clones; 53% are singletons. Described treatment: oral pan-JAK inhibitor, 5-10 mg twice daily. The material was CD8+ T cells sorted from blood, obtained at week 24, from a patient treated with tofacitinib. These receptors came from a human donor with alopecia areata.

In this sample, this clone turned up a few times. As DNA, the CDR3 is TGCGCCAGCAGCCAAGATCTTACGGGGTACGAGCAGTACTTC. Translation: CASSQDLTGYEQYF. The chain has TRBV4-3 and TRBJ2-7, with D maybe TRBD2 (5 bases). V was cut by 0 bases and J by 4 bases, with 10 bases left in between. Germline loops: CDR1 LGHNA, CDR2 YSLEER. The CDR3 has 14 amino acids.

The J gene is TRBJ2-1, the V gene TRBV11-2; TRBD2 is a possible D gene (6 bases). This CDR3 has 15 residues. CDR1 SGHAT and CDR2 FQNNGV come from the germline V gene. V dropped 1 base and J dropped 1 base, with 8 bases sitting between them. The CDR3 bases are TGTGCCAGCAGCTTAGTCGGGGGATCCTACAATGAGCAGTTCTTC. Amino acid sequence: CASSLVGGSYNEQFF.

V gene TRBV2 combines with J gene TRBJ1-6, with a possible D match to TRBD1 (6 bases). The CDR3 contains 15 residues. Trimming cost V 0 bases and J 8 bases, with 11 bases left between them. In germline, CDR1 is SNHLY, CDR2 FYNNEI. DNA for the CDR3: TGTGCCAGCAGTGAAGCGGACGGGGGGCATTCACCCCTCCACTTT. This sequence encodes CASSEADGGHSPLHF. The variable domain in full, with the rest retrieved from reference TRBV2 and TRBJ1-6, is EPEVTQTPSHQVTQMGQEVILRCVPISNHLYFYWYRQILGQKVEFLVSFYNNEISEKSEIFDDQFSVERPDGSNFTLKIRSTKLEDSAMYFCASSEADGGHSPLHFGNGTRLTVT.

In DNA, the CDR3 is TGCAGCGTTGAAGGAGAAAACTACGAGCAGTACTTC. Translation: CSVEGENYEQYF. The rearrangement links TRBV29-1 to TRBJ2-7; D remains unclear. The CDR3 consists of 12 residues. Germline V gene lookup returns CDR1 SQVTM and CDR2 ANQGSEA. Trimming pared 1 base from V and 3 bases from J, leaving 7 bases between.

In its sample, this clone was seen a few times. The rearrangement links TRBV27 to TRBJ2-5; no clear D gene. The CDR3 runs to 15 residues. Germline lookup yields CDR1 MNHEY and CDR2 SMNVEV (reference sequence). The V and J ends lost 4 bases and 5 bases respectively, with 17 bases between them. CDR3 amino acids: CASSSGPDPRETQYF. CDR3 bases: TGTGCCAGCAGTTCAGGACCTGACCCCAGGGAGACCCAGTACTTC.

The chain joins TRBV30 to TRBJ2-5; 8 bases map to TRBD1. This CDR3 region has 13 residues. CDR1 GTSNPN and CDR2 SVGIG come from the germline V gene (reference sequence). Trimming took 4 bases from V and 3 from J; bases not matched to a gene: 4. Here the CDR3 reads CAWTGQVKETQYF. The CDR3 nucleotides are TGTGCCTGGACGGGACAGGTAAAAGAGACCCAGTACTTC.

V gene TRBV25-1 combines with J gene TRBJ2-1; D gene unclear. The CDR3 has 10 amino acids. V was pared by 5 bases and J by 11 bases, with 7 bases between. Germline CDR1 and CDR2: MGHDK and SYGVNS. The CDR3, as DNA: TGTGCCAGCAGTCTTGATCAGCAGTTCTTC. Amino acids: CASSLDQQFF.

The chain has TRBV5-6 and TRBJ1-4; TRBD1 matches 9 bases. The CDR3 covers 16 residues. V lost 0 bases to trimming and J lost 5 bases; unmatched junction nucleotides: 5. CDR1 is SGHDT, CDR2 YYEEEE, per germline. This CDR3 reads CASSLGPGTGNEKLFF. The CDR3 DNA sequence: TGTGCCAGCAGCTTGGGACCCGGGACAGGGAATGAAAAACTGTTTTTT. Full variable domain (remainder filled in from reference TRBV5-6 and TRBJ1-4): DAGVTQSPTHLIKTRGQQVTLRCSPKSGHDTVSWYQQALGQGPQFIFQYYEEEERQRGNFPDRFSGHQFPNYSSELNVNALLLGDSALYLCASSLGPGTGNEKLFFGSGTQLSVL.

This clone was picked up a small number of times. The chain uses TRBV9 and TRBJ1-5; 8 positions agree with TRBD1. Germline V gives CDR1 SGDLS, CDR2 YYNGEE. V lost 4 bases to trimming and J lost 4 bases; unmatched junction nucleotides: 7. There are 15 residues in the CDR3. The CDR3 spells CASSSTGDWNQPQHF. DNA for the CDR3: TGTGCCAGCAGCTCGACAGGGGATTGGAATCAGCCCCAGCATTTT. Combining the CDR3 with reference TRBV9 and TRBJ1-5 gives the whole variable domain DSGVTQTPKHLITATGQRVTLRCSPRSGDLSVYWYQQSLDQGLQFLIQYYNGEERAKGNILERFSAQQFPDLHSELNLSSLELGDSALYFCASSSTGDWNQPQHFGDGTRLSIL.

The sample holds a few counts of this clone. The CDR3, as DNA: TGTGCCAGCAGTACCGGGACAGGGAAGAACACTGAAGCTTTCTTT. This sequence encodes CASSTGTGKNTEAFF. J is TRBJ1-1 and V is TRBV9; 9 nucleotides align to TRBD1. The V and J ends lost 5 bases and 1 base, in that order; junction bases with no gene match: 6. The CDR3 length is 15 residues. Per germline, CDR1 SGDLS and CDR2 YYNGEE.

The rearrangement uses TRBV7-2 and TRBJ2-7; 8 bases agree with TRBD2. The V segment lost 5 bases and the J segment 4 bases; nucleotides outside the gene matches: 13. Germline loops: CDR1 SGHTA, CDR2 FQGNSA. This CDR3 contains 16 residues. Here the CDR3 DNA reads TGTGCCAGCAGCCTGACCAGCTTTGCGGGGGGATACGAGCAGTACTTC. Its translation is CASSLTSFAGGYEQYF.

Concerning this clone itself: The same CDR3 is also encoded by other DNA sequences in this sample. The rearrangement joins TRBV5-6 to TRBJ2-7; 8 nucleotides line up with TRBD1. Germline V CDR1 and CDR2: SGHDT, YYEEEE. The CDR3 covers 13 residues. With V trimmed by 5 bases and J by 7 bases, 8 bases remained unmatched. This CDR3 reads CASRSGQDYEQYF. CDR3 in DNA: TGTGCCAGCAGATCGGGACAGGACTATGAGCAGTACTTC.

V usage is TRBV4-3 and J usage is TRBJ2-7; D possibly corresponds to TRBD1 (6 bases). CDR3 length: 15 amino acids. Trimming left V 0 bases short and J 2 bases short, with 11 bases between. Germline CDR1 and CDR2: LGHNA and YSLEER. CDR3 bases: TGCGCCAGCAGCCAAGATACCAGGGGCCCCTACGAGCAGTACTTC. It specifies CASSQDTRGPYEQYF.

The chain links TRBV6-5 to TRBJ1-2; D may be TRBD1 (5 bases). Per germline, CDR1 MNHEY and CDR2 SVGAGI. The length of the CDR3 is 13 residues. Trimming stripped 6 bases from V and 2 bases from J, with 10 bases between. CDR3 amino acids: CASSFRENYGYTF. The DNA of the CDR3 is TGTGCCAGCAGCTTCAGGGAAAACTATGGCTACACCTTC.

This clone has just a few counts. CDR3 in DNA: TGTGCCAGCAGCCAGGGACAGGGCAATCAGCCCCAGCATTTT. This gives the protein CASSQGQGNQPQHF. The chain links TRBV6-5 to TRBJ1-5; TRBD1 matches 8 bases. This CDR3 is 14 amino acids long. Germline V CDR1 and CDR2: MNHEY, SVGAGI. V shed 6 bases, J shed 2 bases, and the junction held 3 bases outside the gene matches.

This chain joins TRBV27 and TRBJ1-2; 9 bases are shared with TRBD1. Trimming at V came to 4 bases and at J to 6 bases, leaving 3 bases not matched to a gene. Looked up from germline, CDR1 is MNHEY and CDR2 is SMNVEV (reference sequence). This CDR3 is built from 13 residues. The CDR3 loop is CASSYRTGDGYTF. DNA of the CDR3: TGTGCCAGCAGTTATCGGACAGGGGATGGCTACACCTTC.

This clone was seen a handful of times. The CDR3 sequence is CASSQIDRSSYNSPLHF. CDR3 DNA sequence: TGTGCCAGCAGCCAAATCGACCGGAGCTCCTATAATTCACCCCTCCACTTT. The J gene is TRBJ1-6, the V gene TRBV14; D not certain. Germline CDR1 SGHDN, CDR2 FVKESK. CDR3 length: 17 residues. V gave up 2 bases and J gave up 0 bases, with 11 bases separating them.

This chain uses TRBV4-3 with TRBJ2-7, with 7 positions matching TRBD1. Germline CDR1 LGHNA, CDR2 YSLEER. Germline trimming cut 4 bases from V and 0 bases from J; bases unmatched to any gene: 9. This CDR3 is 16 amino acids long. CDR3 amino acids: CASSPHQGTVSYEQYF. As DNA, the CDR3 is TGCGCCAGCAGCCCCCACCAGGGGACAGTCTCCTACGAGCAGTACTTC.

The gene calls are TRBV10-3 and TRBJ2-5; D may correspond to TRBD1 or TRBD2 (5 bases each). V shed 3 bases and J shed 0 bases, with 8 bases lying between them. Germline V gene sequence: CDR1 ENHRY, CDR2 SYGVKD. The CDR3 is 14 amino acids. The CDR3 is CAISDGGNQETQYF. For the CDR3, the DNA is TGTGCCATCAGTGATGGGGGAAACCAAGAGACCCAGTACTTC.